This is a list of T cell receptor beta chains from one sample in a study of vaccination and CD4 T cells after COVID-19. MiXCR, run by TCRdb on the PCR reads, gives a single entry per CDR3 protein. Among fewer than 13,000 distinct CDR3 sequences, about two fifths were seen once, and the ten largest hold 13% to 15%. Their target antigens are unknown. Sequencing used CD4+ T cells from blood, cultured in vitro. Receptors were obtained from a human donor in good health. CDR3s include the opening cysteine and the closing phenylalanine or tryptophan. Fields, in order: V gene, J gene, clone size, D gene, CDR3 DNA, CDR3 protein. A D gene is named only where the DNA matches it firmly. Rows may omit the clone size; those that give it use once, few, many or a size class.

>TRBV7-8|TRBJ2-1|medium-sized|TRBD2
TGTGCCAGCACCCCTAAGGGAGGGCCGAAGTACAATGAGCAGTTCTTC
CASTPKGGPKYNEQFF
>TRBV20-1|TRBJ1-6|few|NA
TGCAGTGCTAGTAGGGGACTTTCCGTGAGCTCCTATAATTCACCCCTCCACTTT
CSASRGLSVSSYNSPLHF
>TRBV20-1|TRBJ2-7|medium-sized|NA
TGCAGTGCTAGAGATTCCGTCAGGGCCTACGAGCAGTACTTC
CSARDSVRAYEQYF
>TRBV7-2|TRBJ1-3|NA|NA
TGTGCCAGCAGCTCGGATATGGTGACTGGAAACACCATATATTTT
CASSSDMVTGNTIYF
>TRBV19|TRBJ2-7|NA|NA
TGTGCCAGTAGTAACACGGGCCTCAGCTCCTACGAGCAGTACTTC
CASSNTGLSSYEQYF
>TRBV6-1|TRBJ1-5|few|NA
TGTGCCAGCAGTCCCCTCGGGGGCTTGACGGATCAGCCCCAGCATTTT
CASSPLGGLTDQPQHF
>TRBV20-1|TRBJ2-3|NA|TRBD1
TGCAGTGCCAGGGACAGGGATCACACGGCAGATACGCAGTATTTT
CSARDRDHTADTQYF
>TRBV11-2|TRBJ1-2|NA|NA
TGTGCCAGCAGCCAAATTGGGACGCCGACCAACAACTATGGCTACACCTTC
CASSQIGTPTNNYGYTF
>TRBV6-1|TRBJ2-1|few|TRBD1
TGTGCCAGCAGGACGGGACAGGCTTCCTACAATGAGCAGTTCTTC
CASRTGQASYNEQFF
>TRBV28|TRBJ2-7|NA|NA
TGTGCCAGCAGCCTGGGGGGCAACTCCTACGAGCAGTACTTC
CASSLGGNSYEQYF
>TRBV28|TRBJ2-3|few|TRBD2
TGTGCCAGCAGTATGATAGGGACTAGCGGTTCTACGCAGTATTTT
CASSMIGTSGSTQYF
>TRBV14|TRBJ2-3|NA|NA
TGTGCCAGCACGCCCGAACCCTGGGATACGCAGTATTTT
CASTPEPWDTQYF
>TRBV29-1|TRBJ2-7|once|TRBD2
TGCAGCTTCGCCGGGACTAGTATGTACGAGCAGTACTTC
CSFAGTSMYEQYF
>TRBV19|TRBJ1-4|once|TRBD1
TGTGCCAGTACGACAGGGTTGGATGAAAAACTGTTTTTT
CASTTGLDEKLFF
>TRBV10-1|TRBJ1-2|few|NA
TGCGCCAGCAGTGAACTACAGGGACCCAATGGCTACACCTTC
CASSELQGPNGYTF
>TRBV7-2|TRBJ2-2|medium-sized|TRBD2
TGTGCCAGCAGCGTTGGGGGGGGTGGGTTGTACACCGGGGAGCTGTTTTTT
CASSVGGGGLYTGELFF
>TRBV28|TRBJ1-2|NA|TRBD1
TGTGCCAGCGAGGACAGGGTAAACTATGGCTACACCTTC
CASEDRVNYGYTF
>TRBV27|TRBJ1-4|few|NA
TGTGCCAGCAGTAACTATGAAAAACTGTTTTTT
CASSNYEKLFF
>TRBV12-3/TRBV12-4|TRBJ1-2|NA|NA
TGTGCCAGCAGTTTCGTCGCAGGGAACTATGGCTACACCTTC
CASSFVAGNYGYTF
>TRBV7-2|TRBJ2-5|few|NA
TGTGCCAGCAGCTACCAAAGGGGACAAGAGACCCAGTACTTC
CASSYQRGQETQYF
>TRBV7-2|TRBJ1-1|few|TRBD1
TGTGCCAGCAGCTTTCCCAGGGGGCAGGGCACTGAAGCTTTCTTT
CASSFPRGQGTEAFF
>TRBV19|TRBJ1-1|few|NA
TGTGCCAGTAGTGCCGAGACAGGGAACACTGAAGCTTTCTTT
CASSAETGNTEAFF
>TRBV28|TRBJ2-5|NA|NA
TGTGCCAGCTTGGGGCGTCAAGAGACCCAGTACTTC
CASLGRQETQYF
>TRBV25-1|TRBJ2-1|NA|NA
TGTGCCAGCAGTGAGGCAGGGGCATACAATGAGCAGTTCTTC
CASSEAGAYNEQFF
>TRBV20-1|TRBJ2-3|NA|NA
TGCAGTGCTAGAGATGAAAATACGGGCTCCACAGATACGCAGTATTTT
CSARDENTGSTDTQYF
>TRBV20-1|TRBJ1-2|NA|NA
TGCAGTGCCATCACTCCAGGGCATGGCTACACCTTC
CSAITPGHGYTF
>TRBV28|TRBJ2-7|NA|NA
TGTGCCAGCAGTTTAGTCGGGAGACCCTACGAGCAGTACTTC
CASSLVGRPYEQYF
>TRBV6-5|TRBJ2-3|NA|NA
TGTGCCAGCAGTTACGGGGTAGCGAGAGGCACAGATACGCAGTATTTT
CASSYGVARGTDTQYF
>TRBV27|TRBJ2-7|few|NA
TGTGCCAGCACCTCACGTCGGGGAGGTGAAATAGTTTGGTACGAGCAGTACTTC
CASTSRRGGEIVWYEQYF
>TRBV7-2|TRBJ2-7|NA|NA
TGTGCCAGCAGCTTAGGGGGGACCGCTTTTTCCTACGAGCAGTACTTC
CASSLGGTAFSYEQYF
>TRBV11-1|TRBJ1-1|NA|NA
TGTGCCAGCAGCCCCGAGGGAGGGAACACTGAAGCTTTCTTT
CASSPEGGNTEAFF
>TRBV7-9|TRBJ2-7|few|NA
TGTGCCAGCAGCTTAGCGTCCAACGGCCATCCCGAGCAGTACTTC
CASSLASNGHPEQYF
>TRBV6-2/TRBV6-3|TRBJ1-1|few|NA
TGTGCCAGCAGCTCCCCCAGCACCTCTAACACTGAAGCTTTCTTT
CASSSPSTSNTEAFF
>TRBV10-3|TRBJ2-3|NA|NA
TGTGCCATCAGTGACTCGGGCACAGATACGCAGTATTTT
CAISDSGTDTQYF
>TRBV20-1|TRBJ1-5|medium-sized|NA
TGCAGTGCTAGCTTGGCGGAGAATCAGCCCCAGCATTTT
CSASLAENQPQHF
>TRBV27|TRBJ2-7|once|NA
TGTGCCAGCAGGCCGGGATTTGGACCCTACGAGCAGTACTTC
CASRPGFGPYEQYF
>TRBV5-1|TRBJ1-2|once|NA
TGCGCCAGCAGCTTGGAAGGGGACTATGGCTACACCTTC
CASSLEGDYGYTF
>TRBV28|TRBJ1-5|NA|TRBD1
TGTGCCAGCAGTTTAGGGCGACAGGGATATAGCAATCAGCCCCAGCATTTT
CASSLGRQGYSNQPQHF
>TRBV7-9|TRBJ1-1|NA|NA
TGTGCCAGCAGCTCCTCGGCGGCAGTTGCTGAAGCTTTCTTT
CASSSSAAVAEAFF
>TRBV6-1|TRBJ1-5|few|NA
TGTGCCAGCAGTGAAATTCTGGGAAGGGGCAATCAGCCCCAGCATTTT
CASSEILGRGNQPQHF
>TRBV12-3/TRBV12-4|TRBJ2-5|NA|NA
TGTGCCAGCAGCGAGATGAGCAGGGAAGAGACCCAGTACTTC
CASSEMSREETQYF
>TRBV6-1|TRBJ2-1|NA|TRBD2
TGTGCCAGCAGGCATAGCGGGAGCTCCTACAATGAGCAGTTCTTC
CASRHSGSSYNEQFF
>TRBV6-2/TRBV6-3|TRBJ1-5|NA|NA
TGTGCCAGCACTTTACTATTCGGCAGGACAAATCAGCCCCAGCATTTT
CASTLLFGRTNQPQHF
>TRBV19|TRBJ1-2|NA|TRBD1
TGTGCCAGTAGACCGTATCCAGGGGGCTATGGCTACACCTTC
CASRPYPGGYGYTF
>TRBV10-3|TRBJ2-2|few|TRBD1
TGTGCCATCACTGACAGGGGGAAAACCGGGGAGCTGTTTTTT
CAITDRGKTGELFF
>TRBV14|TRBJ1-6|NA|NA
TGTGCCAGCAGCCAGATGGGGCCGAATAATTCACCCCTCCACTTT
CASSQMGPNNSPLHF
>TRBV27|TRBJ2-1|NA|NA
TGTGCCAGCAGTTTGAAGGGGTATGAGCAGTTCTTC
CASSLKGYEQFF
>TRBV9|TRBJ1-6|few|NA
TGTGCCAGCAGCGTAGCCGAGTATTCACCCCTCCACTTT
CASSVAEYSPLHF
>TRBV7-2|TRBJ2-1|NA|TRBD2
TGTGCCAGCAGCCCGGACAGGGGAGGCCTAGCGGGAGGGGCCAGCTCCTACAATGAGCAGTTCTTC
CASSPDRGGLAGGASSYNEQFF
>TRBV19|TRBJ1-1|few|NA
TGTGCCAGTTCTCACGCCACTGAAGCTTTCTTT
CASSHATEAFF
>TRBV6-1|TRBJ2-3|few|TRBD2
TGTGCCAGCAGGCCTAGCGGCGGTTACACAGATACGCAGTATTTT
CASRPSGGYTDTQYF
>TRBV6-1|TRBJ2-3|NA|NA
TGTGCCAGCAGGGAGGGGGTCGCAGATACGCAGTATTTT
CASREGVADTQYF
>TRBV4-1|TRBJ2-5|NA|NA
TGCGCCAGCAGCCAAGTCGGGGTGGGGGGCCAAGAGACCCAGTACTTC
CASSQVGVGGQETQYF
>TRBV24-1|TRBJ1-1|NA|TRBD1
TGTGCCACCAGTGATTCAGGGGGGACCACTGAAGCTTTCTTT
CATSDSGGTTEAFF
>TRBV10-3|TRBJ1-2|NA|TRBD1
TGTGCCATCAGCCTTCAGACAGGGGGGGATGGCTACACCTTC
CAISLQTGGDGYTF
>TRBV6-1|TRBJ1-2|few|TRBD1
TGTGCCAGCAGTGAACTGGGACAGGGAACAACTATGGGTGGCTACACCTTC
CASSELGQGTTMGGYTF
>TRBV20-1|TRBJ2-1|few|TRBD2
TGCAGTGCGGACGGACTAGCGGGAGGTGAGCAGTTCTTC
CSADGLAGGEQFF
>TRBV4-2|TRBJ2-3|NA|NA
TGTGCCAGCAGCCAAGATTCTATCGGTTCTACGCAGTATTTT
CASSQDSIGSTQYF
>TRBV6-1|TRBJ1-5|few|NA
TGTGCCAGCAGCTTAAATCAGCCCCAGCATTTT
CASSLNQPQHF